Shown below are 21 T cell receptor beta chains from a single sample sequenced in a study of blood T cell repertoires in COVID-19. Repertoires were generated with immunoSEQ multiplex PCR, while TCRdb's copy carries only in-frame clones and drops some. The sample includes 30,000 or so clones, roughly four fifths of them seen just once. Sequenced sample: peripheral blood. The receptor set was obtained from a man aged 45 to 65 with acute or convalescent COVID-19.

V and J are TRBV7-6 and TRBJ2-7, with 8 positions matching TRBD2. Looked up from germline, CDR1 is SGHVS and CDR2 is FNYEAQ. Germline trimming cut 5 bases from V and 3 bases from J; bases unmatched to any gene: 12. The CDR3 covers 16 residues. This CDR3 is CASSPRGGSGDYEQYF. CDR3 bases: TGTGCCAGCAGCCCCCGGGGGGGTAGCGGGGACTACGAGCAGTACTTC.

As to this clone: A read error may produce the germline difference seen at one junction end. The chain combines TRBV29-1 with TRBJ1-1; 7 bases line up with TRBD1. Germline assignment: CDR1 SQVTM and CDR2 ANQGSEA. The CDR3 loop spans 14 amino acids. CDR3 loop: CSVEERGRRTEAFF. CDR3 in DNA: TGCAGCGTAGAAGAAAGGGGGCGCAGGACTGAAGCTTTCTTT.

The V gene is TRBV11-2, the J gene TRBJ2-5; 7 bases line up with TRBD2. Germline CDR1 is SGHAT and CDR2 is FQNNGV. Losses at the gene ends were 6 bases for V and 2 bases for J; bases not matched to a gene: 18. The CDR3 extends over 18 amino acids. CDR3 DNA: TGTGCCAGCAGACCGTCTGGCGGGAGAGCTCCGGGACAAGAGACCCAGTACTTC. It translates to CASRPSGGRAPGQETQYF.

This clone was picked up one time. V and J are TRBV6-5 and TRBJ1-1; D not resolved. From germline, CDR1 is MNHEY and CDR2 SVGAGI. The CDR3 consists of 15 residues. Trimming cost V 0 bases and J 1 base, with 9 bases left between them. CDR3 nucleotide sequence: TGTGCCAGCAGTTACTCTTTTGGGAGGAACACTGAAGCTTTCTTT. Its protein is CASSYSFGRNTEAFF.

The chain combines TRBV11-2 with TRBJ2-7; D gene unclear. V was shortened by 1 base and J by 2 bases, with 9 bases between the two germline ends. The CDR3 consists of 14 residues. Germline loops: CDR1 SGHAT, CDR2 FQNNGV. The CDR3 nucleotides are TGTGCCAGCAGCTTAGGTGGCGGAACCTACGAGCAGTACTTC. Translated: CASSLGGGTYEQYF.

This chain uses TRBV3-1 (or the pseudogene TRBV3-2) with TRBJ2-3; D uncertain. This CDR3 has 16 amino acids. Germline CDR1 LGHDT, CDR2 YNNKEL (reference sequence). The ends were cut back, 0 bases at V and 2 bases at J, with 12 bases in the middle. The CDR3 bases are TGTGCCAGCAGCCAAGAAATACACAGTTACACAGATACGCAGTATTTT. It encodes CASSQEIHSYTDTQYF.

This clone showed up just a few times. The CDR3 nucleotides are TGTGCCAGCAGCCGGGAGGGACAGGGGGCTAATGAAAAACTGTTTTTT. It specifies CASSREGQGANEKLFF. The chain recombines TRBV3-1 (or the pseudogene TRBV3-2) with TRBJ1-4; 11 positions match TRBD1. V was clipped by 4 bases and J by 3 bases; unmatched bases: 4. CDR3 length: 16 residues. The germline CDR1 and CDR2 sequences are LGHDT and YNNKEL (reference sequence).

The V gene is TRBV19, the J gene TRBJ2-5; D is perhaps TRBD1 (6 bases). Germline loops: CDR1 LNHDA, CDR2 SQIVND (reference sequence). V was clipped by 2 bases and J by 4 bases, with 11 bases between them. This CDR3 region has 14 residues. Written as DNA, the CDR3 is TGTGCCAGTAGTATACGAACAGGGAGAGAGACCCAGTACTTC. This translates into CASSIRTGRETQYF.

This clone was picked up a small number of times. Within the sample, other DNA sequences also encode this same CDR3. This chain links TRBV5-1 with TRBJ1-1; tentatively, D is TRBD1 (6 bases). The CDR3 sequence is 14 residues long. Germline lookup yields CDR1 SGHRS and CDR2 YFSETQ. The V gene lost 3 bases and the J gene lost 1 base, with 10 bases spanning the gap. CDR3 in amino acids: CASSSQGQNTEAFF. CDR3 DNA: TGCGCCAGCAGCTCACAGGGACAGAACACTGAAGCTTTCTTT.

This chain joins TRBV5-6 and TRBJ2-3; 7 nucleotides match TRBD2. Unmatched junction bases numbered 6, after V lost 4 bases and J lost 1 base. Looked up from germline, CDR1 is SGHDT and CDR2 is YYEEEE. The CDR3 is 15 residues long. In nucleotides, the CDR3 is TGTGCCAGCAGCCTGGGGGGGGTGGGCACAGATACGCAGTATTTT. Encoded protein: CASSLGGVGTDTQYF.

The genes are TRBV30 and TRBJ1-4; 7 bases fit TRBD1. This CDR3 has 17 amino acids. The V gene's germline CDR1 is GTSNPN and CDR2 SVGIG (reference sequence). V lost 2 bases and J lost 0; bases outside the gene matches: 9. CDR3 amino acids: CAWSREDQGATNEKLFF. The CDR3 DNA reads TGTGCCTGGAGTCGTGAAGACCAGGGGGCAACTAATGAAAAACTGTTTTTT.

This chain uses TRBV12-3 or TRBV12-4 with TRBJ2-5; D perhaps matches TRBD2 (5 bases). V lost 4 bases and J lost 7, with 13 bases in between. The CDR3 is 13 residues long. CDR3 residues: CASSYDGEGTQYF. In DNA form, the CDR3 reads TGTGCCAGCAGTTACGACGGGGAAGGGACCCAGTACTTC.

By share, this clone ranks as medium-sized. V is TRBV10-2 and J is TRBJ2-1; 14 nucleotides agree with TRBD2. The J segment lost 1 base and the V segment lost 7 bases, leaving 6 bases of the junction unmatched. This CDR3 comprises 17 residues. CDR1 is WSHSY and CDR2 is SAAADI in the germline V gene. As DNA, the CDR3 is TGCGCCAGCAAAGGGACTAGCGGGGGAAGTTCCTACAATGAGCAGTTCTTC. Translating it yields CASKGTSGGSSYNEQFF.

The chain combines TRBV10-3 with TRBJ2-3, with TRBD1 matching over 8 bases. J was trimmed by 0 bases and V by 4 bases; bases with no gene match: 9. The V gene's germline CDR1 is ENHRY and CDR2 SYGVKD. This CDR3 has 17 amino acids. The CDR3 is CAISAQGVLRSTDTQYF. The CDR3 region has the DNA TGTGCCATCAGTGCACAGGGGGTTTTACGTAGCACAGATACGCAGTATTTT.

V gene TRBV7-8 combines with J gene TRBJ2-5; tentative D call: TRBD2 (5 bases). Germline CDR1 and CDR2: SGHVS and FQNEAQ. There are 15 residues in the CDR3. Trimming took 0 bases from V and 4 from J, leaving 12 bases between them. The chain's CDR3 is CASSLARGMRETQYF. The CDR3 DNA reads as TGTGCCAGCAGCTTAGCACGGGGAATGAGAGAGACCCAGTACTTC.

This CDR3 reads CASRNPRGGLNSPLHF. DNA of the CDR3: TGTGCCAGTAGGAACCCCCGAGGGGGTTTGAATTCACCCCTCCACTTT. The gene calls are TRBV19 and TRBJ1-6, with D possibly matching TRBD1 (6 bases). V shed 6 bases and J shed 7 bases, with 19 bases lying between them. The germline V gene has CDR1 LNHDA and CDR2 SQIVND (reference sequence). The CDR3 consists of 16 residues.

V and J are TRBV6-5 and TRBJ1-4; tentative D call: TRBD1 (5 bases). V was clipped by 0 bases and J by 8 bases, with 16 bases between them. Looked up from germline, CDR1 is MNHEY and CDR2 is SVGAGI. CDR3 length equals 16 residues. For the CDR3, the DNA is TGTGCCAGCAGTTACTCGACGCCGGGGGGATTGGAAAAACTGTTTTTT. It codes for CASSYSTPGGLEKLFF.

The V call is TRBV2, the J call TRBJ2-2; 14 nucleotides line up with TRBD2. V shed 2 bases and J 1 base; nucleotides not matched to a gene: 3. This CDR3 is 18 amino acids long. Germline values: CDR1 SNHLY, CDR2 FYNNEI. The CDR3 bases are TGTGCCAGCAGTGAATTGGGACTAGCGGGGGAGAACACCGGGGAGCTGTTTTTT. Residues: CASSELGLAGENTGELFF.

The genes are TRBV6-1 and TRBJ1-4, with D unresolved. The ends were cut back, 0 bases at V and 7 bases at J, with 18 bases in the middle. The germline V gene encodes CDR1 MNHNS and CDR2 SASEGT. The CDR3 covers 17 residues. The CDR3 bases are TGTGCCAGCAGTGAAGCTGGGAACCCGGAACGGGGTGAAAAACTGTTTTTT. It specifies CASSEAGNPERGEKLFF.

The chain is built from TRBV20-1 and TRBJ1-2; D might be TRBD1 (5 bases). CDR3 length: 14 amino acids. CDR1 and CDR2 (germline): DFQATT, SNEGSKA (reference sequence). Trimming removed 3 bases at V and 4 bases at J, with 15 bases between. The CDR3 DNA follows: TGCAGTGCTAGTCCAGGGCGAGGTGGCTATGGCTACACCTTC. Translation gives CSASPGRGGYGYTF.

This clone was seen more than once but under ten times. The chain recombines TRBV7-9 with TRBJ1-2; 7 bases line up with TRBD1. The CDR3 extends over 14 amino acids. Losses at the gene ends were 5 bases for V and 7 bases for J; bases not matched to a gene: 10. Germline V gene lookup returns CDR1 SEHNR and CDR2 FQNEAQ (reference sequence). The CDR3 reads CASSLTTGSGGYTF. The DNA of the CDR3 is TGTGCCAGCAGCCTTACGACAGGGTCGGGTGGCTACACCTTC.